This T cell receptor (beta chain) was profiled in a study of blood T cell repertoires in COVID-19. Study overall: PBMCs, B-cell-depleted T cells, or T cells were the source of the cDNA or gDNA that made up the material.

Data came from immunoSEQ multiplex PCR; TCRdb stores just in-frame clones and leaves some out. The sample comprises some 370,000 clones, roughly 90% of which are singletons, and 0.95% to 1.5% rests with the top ten. The CDR3 is 14 residues long. Germline assignment: CDR1 SNHLY and CDR2 FYNNEI. V was clipped by 8 bases and J by 9 bases, with 17 bases between them. J is TRBJ1-6 and V is TRBV2; D is undetermined. The specimen was peripheral blood. This receptor was identified in a man in his forties or fifties with acute or convalescent COVID-19. The DNA of the CDR3 is TGTGCCAGCCTACAGTTGCTAATTGGTTCACCCCTCCACTTT. Amino acid sequence: CASLQLLIGSPLHF.